The clone carrying this T cell receptor beta chain was detected a few times. The method was immunoSEQ multiplex PCR; TCRdb's version includes in-frame clones alone and lacks a portion of them. The sample comprises approximately 50,000 clones, 60% to 80% of which are singletons, and roughly 3.9% rests with the top ten. These data belong to a study of OX40 agonist ivuxolimab in advanced cancers. Germline V gives CDR1 LNHNV, CDR2 YYDKDF (reference sequence). V was trimmed by 8 bases and J by 6 bases, leaving 17 bases between them. The CDR3 is 14 residues long. Patients were excluded for autoimmune disease history or systemic immunosuppression.

The chain is built from TRBV15 and TRBJ2-1; the D is unclear. Sequencing was performed on CD4+ or CD8+ T cells sorted from blood, taken in a trial of the OX40 agonist ivuxolimab. This TCR came from an adult with an advanced solid tumor such as melanoma, head and neck, liver or kidney cancer. The CDR3 DNA sequence: TGTGCCACCTTAGCAGGCGGAAAGGTCAATGAGCAGTTCTTC. Residues: CATLAGGKVNEQFF.